This T cell receptor (beta chain) emerged from a study of radiation and T cells in renal cell carcinoma. Time point in this sample: blood 2 weeks post-SBRT. The sample's treatment: 15 Gy SBRT to primary tumor, nephrectomy 4 weeks later. Blood was sampled at baseline, 2 weeks and 4 weeks after SBRT. Sequenced by immunoSEQ multiplex PCR; TCRdb stores in-frame clones only, minus some. The sample consists of some 75,000 clones, around 80% of them appearing once. The clonotype was recovered from a man in his fifties or sixties with renal cell carcinoma. The sample was blood, taken from a patient whose treatment included radiotherapy and nephrectomy.

CDR3 loop: CASSLVSGILLDGYTF. Here the CDR3 DNA reads TGTGCCAGCAGCTTAGTATCAGGGATCCTACTCGACGGCTACACCTTC. The chain has TRBV7-2 and TRBJ1-2, with a possible D match to TRBD1 (5 bases). The germline gives CDR1 SGHTA, CDR2 FQGNSA. This CDR3 is 16 amino acids long. With 1 base removed from V and 8 bases from J, the gap between germline ends came to 20 bases.